The clone carrying this T cell receptor (beta chain) was detected a few times. Preparation of the TCRbeta library involved a method that used unique molecular identifiers. Via MiXCR, TCRdb re-called the PCR reads, giving one row per CDR3 protein. The sample shows about half a million distinct CDR3 sequences, around an eighth of them seen only once. Unmatched junction bases numbered 18, after V lost 4 bases and J lost 6 bases. Germline V lookup: CDR1 SGHKS, CDR2 YYEKEE (reference sequence). This CDR3 is 17 amino acids long. The sample originates from a study of T-cell reconstitution after alpha-beta-depleted transplantation in children.

This TCR was recovered from a human donor who donated a stem cell graft to a child with combined immunodeficiency. The sample in question was PBMCs from the stem cell graft donor, obtained from the stem cell graft. The chain combines TRBV5-5 with TRBJ1-1; 7 bases map to TRBD1. CDR3 protein: CASSPGTAPGTPSEAFF. The CDR3, as DNA: TGTGCCAGCAGCCCTGGGACAGCTCCGGGGACTCCCTCTGAAGCTTTCTTT.